The clone carrying this T cell receptor beta chain appeared a few times. Its antigen remains unknown. The authors incorporated unique molecular identifiers into the TCR beta cDNA libraries. TCRdb independently ran MiXCR on the PCR reads; one entry per CDR3 protein. The repertoire has 430,000 or so distinct CDR3 sequences, about 40% of them found once; the top ten carry approximately 7.1%. These data come from a study of post-analysis software for immune sequencing data. Across the whole study: Multiple sclerosis in the patients followed relapsing-remitting, secondary progressive and progressive-relapsing courses. General study results and limits: TRBV5-6, TRBV5-1 and TRBV20-1 were among roughly 5 TRBV segments more frequent in patients than controls.

There are 14 residues in the CDR3. V was clipped by 1 base and J by 0 bases, with 7 bases between them. The germline V gene has CDR1 SGHTA and CDR2 FQGNSA. The material sequenced was blood. This chain links TRBV7-2 with TRBJ2-7; no clear D. The clonotype originates from a girl under 10 years old with multiple sclerosis. As DNA, the CDR3 is TGTGCCAGCAGCTTAGTTTACAGCTCCTACGAGCAGTACTTC. It translates to CASSLVYSSYEQYF.